This T cell receptor (beta chain) was observed in a study of cytomegalovirus exposure and HLA in healthy donors. Study-level background: A data release that came early held approximately 85 million unique TCRs from HLA-typed donors. Study-wide points: Judged likely to be a sequencing artifact was a cluster of highly shared sequence variants.

Sampled while nominally healthy, donors likely had unrecorded immune exposures. Both 60 Vbeta primers and 13 Jbeta primers went into the PCR. Profiling relied on immunoSEQ multiplex PCR, and the TCRdb table lists in-frame clones only, not all of them. This table holds over 100,000 clones, about 77% found once. As for this clone: Its antigen remains unknown.

Germline lookup yields CDR1 PRHDT and CDR2 FYEKMQ (reference sequence). The J segment lost 6 bases and the V segment lost 5 bases, leaving 20 bases of the junction unmatched. This CDR3 comprises 19 residues. The chain is built from TRBV13 and TRBJ2-2; 8 nucleotides match TRBD2. This clonotype was obtained from a woman aged 40 to 50 in good health and CMV-seronegative. The material sequenced was PBMCs. CDR3 sequence reads: CASSLIPYAGGQSAGELFF. As DNA, the CDR3 is TGTGCCAGCAGCCTAATCCCCTATGCGGGGGGCCAATCGGCCGGGGAGCTGTTTTTT.